Presented here are 22 T cell receptor beta chains from one specimen sequenced in a study of cytomegalovirus exposure and HLA in healthy donors. 60 Vbeta and 13 Jbeta primers were used in PCR. TCRdb's copy holds only in-frame clones and misses some; the assay was immunoSEQ multiplex PCR. Among 150,000 to 180,000 clones, 70% to 80% were seen once, and the ten largest hold approximately 4%. The sample was PBMCs. Receptor source: a woman between 40 and 55 years old in good health and CMV-seronegative.

The genes are TRBV7-6 and TRBJ2-5; no clear D gene. From germline, CDR1 is SGHVS and CDR2 FNYEAQ. Trimming left V 7 bases short and J 1 base short, with 16 bases between. The CDR3 is 15 residues long. CDR3 coding DNA: TGTGCCAGCACCGCCACCTTGGGCAGCCAAGAGACCCAGTACTTC. Amino acid sequence: CASTATLGSQETQYF. Combining the CDR3 with reference TRBV7-6 and TRBJ2-5 gives the whole variable domain GAGVSQSPRYKVTKRGQDVALRCDPISGHVSLYWYRQALGQGPEFLTYFNYEAQQDKSGLPNDRFSAERPEGSISTLTIQRTEQRDSAMYRCASTATLGSQETQYFGPGTRLLVL.

The chain couples TRBV7-6 to TRBJ1-6; perhaps TRBD1 as D (5 bases). The CDR3 sequence is 14 residues long. CDR1 is SGHVS and CDR2 is FNYEAQ in the germline V gene. Between the trimmed V and J ends, which lost 1 base and 10 bases, there was a span of 11 bases. The CDR3 nucleotides read TGTGCCAGCAGCTTAGACGGGGGGAAGTCACCCCTCCACTTT. This codes for CASSLDGGKSPLHF.

The chain uses TRBV5-5 and TRBJ2-7, with 9 bases aligning to TRBD1. Germline CDR1 is SGHKS and CDR2 is YYEKEE (reference sequence). J gave up 2 bases and V 4 bases, and 7 bases lay outside the gene matches. The CDR3 extends over 15 amino acids. The chain's CDR3 is CASSAGQGPPYEQYF. The CDR3 DNA reads as TGTGCCAGCAGCGCCGGACAGGGGCCCCCCTACGAGCAGTACTTC.

This clone has a handful of counts. The chain has TRBV27 and TRBJ1-4; a weak D match, TRBD1 (6 bases). The CDR3 loop spans 16 amino acids. From germline, CDR1 is MNHEY and CDR2 SMNVEV (reference sequence). V was shortened by 2 bases and J by 8 bases, with 18 bases between the two germline ends. The CDR3 spells CASSLDRGGRPEKLFF. The DNA of the CDR3 is TGTGCCAGCAGTTTAGATCGCGGGGGGCGCCCCGAAAAACTGTTTTTT. Variable domain in full (rest from reference TRBV27 and TRBJ1-4): EAQVTQNPRYLITVTGKKLTVTCSQNMNHEYMSWYRQDPGLGLRQIYYSMNVEVTDKGDVPEGYKVSRKEKRNFPLILESPSPNQTSLYFCASSLDRGGRPEKLFFGSGTQLSVL.

This clone appeared a single time. The genes are TRBV14 and TRBJ1-1; D gene unclear. CDR3 length: 15 residues. The ends were cut back, 1 base at V and 3 bases at J, with 12 bases in the middle. Germline V gives CDR1 SGHDN, CDR2 FVKESK. In nucleotides, the CDR3 is TGTGCCAGCAGCCAAGTTTCAGGTTTGTACACTGAAGCTTTCTTT. It yields the protein CASSQVSGLYTEAFF.

V gene TRBV5-1 combines with J gene TRBJ1-4; TRBD1 might be the D (6 bases). The ends were cut back, 4 bases at V and 6 bases at J, with 10 bases in the middle. From germline, CDR1 is SGHRS and CDR2 YFSETQ. The CDR3 totals 13 residues. CDR3 in DNA: TGCGCCAGCAGCGGGGGGGCGGATGAAAAACTGTTTTTT. Residues: CASSGGADEKLFF.

The rearrangement uses TRBV5-6 and TRBJ1-6; no definite D call. The CDR3 is 14 amino acids. Trimming took off 2 bases at V and 6 bases at J, with 9 bases between the two ends. The germline gives CDR1 SGHDT, CDR2 YYEEEE. The CDR3 nucleotides are TGTGCCAGCAGCTTCCTCGGGTTTAATTCACCCCTCCACTTT. Residues: CASSFLGFNSPLHF.

V usage is TRBV4-1 and J usage is TRBJ1-2, with D uncertain. Germline loops: CDR1 MGHRA, CDR2 YSYEKL. Trimming removed 0 bases from V and 3 bases from J, with 11 bases in between. This CDR3 is 15 amino acids long. Here the CDR3 DNA reads TGCGCCAGCAGCCAAGAAGGCAGCGGCTACTATGGCTACACCTTC. The encoded protein is CASSQEGSGYYGYTF.

The chain uses TRBV28 and TRBJ1-5; TRBD1 matches at 8 bases. Germline V gene data show CDR1 as MDHEN and CDR2 as SYDVKM. The CDR3 runs to 16 residues. V trimming: 5 bases; J trimming: 3 bases; junction bases outside the gene matches: 9. Here the CDR3 reads CASSPSDRAINQPQHF. The CDR3 DNA follows: TGTGCCAGCAGTCCTTCGGACAGGGCGATCAATCAGCCCCAGCATTTT.

The rearrangement links TRBV4-1 to TRBJ1-1; D gene ambiguous. Germline V gives CDR1 MGHRA, CDR2 YSYEKL. This CDR3 region has 14 residues. Between the trimmed V and J ends, which lost 3 bases and 10 bases, there was a span of 18 bases. The CDR3 region is CASSQKETLFVAFF. For the CDR3, the DNA is TGCGCCAGCAGCCAGAAAGAAACTTTATTCGTAGCTTTCTTT.

The chain employs TRBV7-6 and TRBJ2-2; TRBD2 agrees at 7 bases. The ends lost 2 bases at V and 7 bases at J; junction bases unmatched: 10. Germline CDR1 SGHVS, CDR2 FNYEAQ. The CDR3 is 16 amino acids. CDR3 amino acids: CASSLIRGSSGGELFF. The CDR3 DNA reads TGTGCCAGCAGCTTAATACGCGGGAGTTCCGGCGGGGAGCTGTTTTTT.

This clone was counted a single time. The chain joins TRBV28 to TRBJ1-4; D call uncertain. The germline gives CDR1 MDHEN, CDR2 SYDVKM. Trimming shortened V by 5 bases and J by 7 bases, and 20 bases separated the two germline ends. The CDR3 runs 16 residues. The CDR3 region has the DNA TGTGCCAGCAGTGTAGCTTTGGTCAGTCGCGCTGAAAAACTGTTTTTT. The encoded protein is CASSVALVSRAEKLFF.

The chain employs TRBV6-5 and TRBJ2-1; a possible D gene is TRBD2 (5 bases). The CDR3 consists of 14 residues. CDR1 and CDR2 from the germline V gene are MNHEY and SVGAGI. The V end was cut by 4 bases, the J end by 3 bases, with 10 bases between. CDR3 sequence (DNA): TGTGCCAGCAGTTTGAGGGAGCTCTACAATGAGCAGTTCTTC. It is translated as CASSLRELYNEQFF.

The chain is built from TRBV9 and TRBJ1-6; TRBD1 matches 7 bases. Unmatched junction bases numbered 7, after V lost 0 bases and J lost 7 bases. The CDR3 loop spans 16 amino acids. CDR1 and CDR2 from the germline V gene are SGDLS and YYNGEE. As DNA, the CDR3 is TGTGCCAGCAGCGTAGCTTCGCCAGGGGGAAATTCACCCCTCCACTTT. Translation gives CASSVASPGGNSPLHF. Together with reference TRBV9 and TRBJ1-6, the CDR3 gives the full variable domain: DSGVTQTPKHLITATGQRVTLRCSPRSGDLSVYWYQQSLDQGLQFLIQYYNGEERAKGNILERFSAQQFPDLHSELNLSSLELGDSALYFCASSVASPGGNSPLHFGNGTRLTVT.

The rearrangement uses TRBV28 and TRBJ2-7, with no clear D. The CDR3 is made up of 15 amino acids. The germline V gene encodes CDR1 MDHEN and CDR2 SYDVKM. V dropped 6 bases and J dropped 5 bases, with 20 bases sitting between them. The CDR3 DNA is TGTGCCAGCAGCTATACTCCTGGCCCCGCGGACGAGCAGTACTTC. Translating it yields CASSYTPGPADEQYF.

J is TRBJ1-1 and V is TRBV5-1, with a tentative D call TRBD1 (6 bases). Germline assignment: CDR1 SGHRS and CDR2 YFSETQ. Deletions cut 2 bases from V and 1 base from J, with 9 bases between. The CDR3 covers 14 residues. The DNA of the CDR3 is TGCGCCAGCAGCTTACCAGGGGCGAACACTGAAGCTTTCTTT. Its protein product is CASSLPGANTEAFF.

The chain employs TRBV5-6 and TRBJ2-1, with 11 positions matching TRBD1. The CDR3 loop spans 13 amino acids. V shed 3 bases and J 7 bases; nucleotides not matched to a gene: 0. Germline CDR1 reads SGHDT; CDR2 reads YYEEEE. The CDR3 loop reads CASSWDRGNEQFF. The CDR3 region has the DNA TGTGCCAGCAGCTGGGACAGGGGGAATGAGCAGTTCTTC.

The V and J genes are TRBV28 and TRBJ2-7, with D perhaps matching TRBD2 (7 bases). Per the germline V gene, CDR1 is MDHEN and CDR2 is SYDVKM. CDR3 size: 15 residues. V was clipped by 6 bases and J by 0 bases, with 15 bases between them. Here the CDR3 DNA reads TGTGCCAGCAGCCTAGGGGGGGGTAACTCCTACGAGCAGTACGTC. Protein: CASSLGGGNSYEQYV.

V usage is TRBV6-6 and J usage is TRBJ1-1; 9 bases are shared with TRBD1. V shed 6 bases, J shed 7 bases, and the junction held 12 bases outside the gene matches. The V gene's germline CDR1 is MNHNY and CDR2 SVGAGI (reference sequence). The CDR3 totals 15 residues. CDR3 amino acids: CASSPSGTGKYEAFF. DNA for the CDR3: TGTGCCAGCAGCCCGAGTGGGACAGGGAAATATGAAGCTTTCTTT.

V is TRBV9 and J is TRBJ1-4; no firm D call. The CDR3 spans 13 residues. Germline CDR1 is SGDLS and CDR2 is YYNGEE. Trimming stripped 2 bases from V and 6 bases from J, with 8 bases between. For the CDR3, the DNA is TGTGCCAGCAGCGTCGGTCGGGATGAAAAACTGTTTTTT. Translated: CASSVGRDEKLFF.

The chain has TRBV6-5 and TRBJ1-2, with a possible D match to TRBD1 (5 bases). Germline V lookup: CDR1 MNHEY, CDR2 SVGAGI. V was shortened by 0 bases and J by 2 bases, with 13 bases between the two germline ends. This CDR3 is built from 16 residues. In DNA, the CDR3 is TGTGCCAGCAGTTACTCGGGGGGGATGCTCAACTATGGCTACACCTTC. Translation: CASSYSGGMLNYGYTF.

The rearrangement joins TRBV7-8 to TRBJ2-7; the match to TRBD1 covers 7 bases. V trimming: 0 bases; J trimming: 1 base; junction bases outside the gene matches: 3. This CDR3 has 15 amino acids. Looked up from germline, CDR1 is SGHVS and CDR2 is FQNEAQ. The CDR3 protein is CASSLAETGSYEQYF. The CDR3 DNA is TGTGCCAGCAGCTTAGCGGAGACAGGGTCCTACGAGCAGTACTTC.